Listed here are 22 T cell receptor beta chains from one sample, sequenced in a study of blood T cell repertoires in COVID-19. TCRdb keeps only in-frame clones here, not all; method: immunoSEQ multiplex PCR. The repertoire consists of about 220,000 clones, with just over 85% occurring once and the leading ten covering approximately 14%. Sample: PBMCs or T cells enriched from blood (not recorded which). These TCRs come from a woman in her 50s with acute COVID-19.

The CDR3 loop reads CASRRTSLNTGELFF. In nucleotides, the CDR3 is TGCGCCAGCAGGAGGACTAGCTTGAACACCGGGGAGCTGTTTTTT. The chain links TRBV10-2 to TRBJ2-2; 8 bases are shared with TRBD2. From germline, CDR1 is WSHSY and CDR2 SAAADI. This CDR3 spans 15 amino acids. J gave up 1 base and V 6 bases, and 4 bases lay outside the gene matches.

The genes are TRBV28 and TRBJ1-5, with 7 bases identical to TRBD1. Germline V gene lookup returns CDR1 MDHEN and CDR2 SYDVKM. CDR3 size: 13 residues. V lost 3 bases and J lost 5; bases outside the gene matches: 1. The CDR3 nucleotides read TGTGCCAGCAGTTTTGGGACAGATCAGCCCCAGCATTTT. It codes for CASSFGTDQPQHF.

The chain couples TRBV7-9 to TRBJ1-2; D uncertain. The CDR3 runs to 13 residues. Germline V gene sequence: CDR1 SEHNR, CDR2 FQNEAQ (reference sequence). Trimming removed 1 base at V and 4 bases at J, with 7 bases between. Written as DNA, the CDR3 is TGTGCCAGCAGCTTAGGGACTCCCTATGGCTACACCTTC. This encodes CASSLGTPYGYTF.

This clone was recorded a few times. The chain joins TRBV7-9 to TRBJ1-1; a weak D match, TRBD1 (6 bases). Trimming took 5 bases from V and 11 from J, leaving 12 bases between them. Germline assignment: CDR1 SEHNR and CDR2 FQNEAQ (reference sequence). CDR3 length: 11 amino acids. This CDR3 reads CASSVQGEAFF. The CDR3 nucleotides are TGTGCCAGCAGCGTACAGGGTGAGGCTTTCTTT.

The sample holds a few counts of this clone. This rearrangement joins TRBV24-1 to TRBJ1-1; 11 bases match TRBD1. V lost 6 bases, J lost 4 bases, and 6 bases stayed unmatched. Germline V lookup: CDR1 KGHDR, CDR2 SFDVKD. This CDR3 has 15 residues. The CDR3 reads CATSRGGTGGTEAFF. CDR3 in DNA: TGTGCCACCAGTCGGGGTGGGACAGGGGGCACTGAAGCTTTCTTT.

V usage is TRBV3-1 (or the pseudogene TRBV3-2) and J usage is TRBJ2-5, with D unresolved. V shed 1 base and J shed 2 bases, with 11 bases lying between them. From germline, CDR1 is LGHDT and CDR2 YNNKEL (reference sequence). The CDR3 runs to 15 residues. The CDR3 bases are TGTGCCAGCAGCCAAGGAGTTGGTCTACAAGAGACCCAGTACTTC. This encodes CASSQGVGLQETQYF.

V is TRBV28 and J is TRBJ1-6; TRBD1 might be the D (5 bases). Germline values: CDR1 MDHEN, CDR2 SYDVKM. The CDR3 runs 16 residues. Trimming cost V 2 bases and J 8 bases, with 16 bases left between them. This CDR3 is CASSLRVPGIDSPLHF. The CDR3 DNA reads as TGTGCCAGCAGTTTAAGGGTTCCAGGGATTGATTCACCCCTCCACTTT.

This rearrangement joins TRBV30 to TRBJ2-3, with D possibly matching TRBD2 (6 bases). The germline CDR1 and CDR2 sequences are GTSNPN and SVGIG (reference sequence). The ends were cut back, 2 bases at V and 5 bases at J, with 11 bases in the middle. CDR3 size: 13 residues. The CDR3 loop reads CAWSSSVGDTQYF. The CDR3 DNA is TGTGCCTGGAGTTCTAGCGTTGGAGATACGCAGTATTTT.

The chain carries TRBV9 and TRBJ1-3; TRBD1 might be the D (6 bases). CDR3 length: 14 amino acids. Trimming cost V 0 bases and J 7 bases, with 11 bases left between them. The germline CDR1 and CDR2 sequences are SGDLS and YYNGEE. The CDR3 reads CASSVAGEGNTIYF. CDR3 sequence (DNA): TGTGCCAGCAGCGTAGCAGGGGAAGGGAACACCATATATTTT. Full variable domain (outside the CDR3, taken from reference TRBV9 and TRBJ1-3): DSGVTQTPKHLITATGQRVTLRCSPRSGDLSVYWYQQSLDQGLQFLIQYYNGEERAKGNILERFSAQQFPDLHSELNLSSLELGDSALYFCASSVAGEGNTIYFGEGSWLTVV.

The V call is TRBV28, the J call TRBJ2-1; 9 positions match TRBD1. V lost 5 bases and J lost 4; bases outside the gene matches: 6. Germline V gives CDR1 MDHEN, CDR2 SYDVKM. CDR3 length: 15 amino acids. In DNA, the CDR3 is TGTGCCAGCAGTGCACCGGGACAGGGTTACAATGAGCAGTTCTTC. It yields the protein CASSAPGQGYNEQFF.

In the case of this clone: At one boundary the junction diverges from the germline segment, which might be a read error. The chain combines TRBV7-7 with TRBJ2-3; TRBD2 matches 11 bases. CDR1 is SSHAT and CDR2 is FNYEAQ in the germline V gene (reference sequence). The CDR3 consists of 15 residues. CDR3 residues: CASSLVGTSGDTQYF. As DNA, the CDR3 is TGTGCTAGCAGCTTAGTGGGGACTAGCGGAGATACGCAGTATTTT.

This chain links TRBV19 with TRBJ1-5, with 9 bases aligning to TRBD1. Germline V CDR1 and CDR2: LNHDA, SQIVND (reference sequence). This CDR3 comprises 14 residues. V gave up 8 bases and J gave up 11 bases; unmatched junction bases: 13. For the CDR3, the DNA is TGTGCCAGTGGGAGACAGGGGGGATGGGGGGCCCAGCATTTT. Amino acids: CASGRQGGWGAQHF.

Here the CDR3 DNA reads TGTGCCAGCAGTTCCCCAGGATCTGAAAAACTGTTTTTT. Translating it yields CASSSPGSEKLFF. V gene TRBV28 combines with J gene TRBJ1-4; D is ambiguous. The germline V gene has CDR1 MDHEN and CDR2 SYDVKM. This CDR3 has 13 amino acids. The V end lost 4 bases, the J end lost 7 bases, and 10 bases lay between the germline ends.

CDR3 region: CASSRLAYGELFF. Here the CDR3 DNA reads TGTGCCAGCAGCCGACTAGCTTACGGGGAGCTGTTTTTT. The rearrangement uses TRBV7-3 and TRBJ2-2, with 7 bases aligning to TRBD2. This CDR3 has 13 residues. The trim removed 5 bases at V and 7 bases at J, leaving 4 bases unmatched. Germline V gene sequence: CDR1 SGHTA, CDR2 FQGTGA.

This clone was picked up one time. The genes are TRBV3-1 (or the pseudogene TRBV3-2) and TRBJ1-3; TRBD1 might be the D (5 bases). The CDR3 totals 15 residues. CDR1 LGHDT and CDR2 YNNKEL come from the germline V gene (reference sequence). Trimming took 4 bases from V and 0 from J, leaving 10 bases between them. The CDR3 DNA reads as TGTGCCAGCAGCCCGCGGAGGGGCTCTGGAAACACCATATATTTT. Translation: CASSPRRGSGNTIYF.

The CDR3: CASSWGPGTIYF. In DNA, the CDR3 is TGTGCCAGCAGTTGGGGGCCGGGCACCATATATTTT. V usage is TRBV28 and J usage is TRBJ1-3; perhaps TRBD1 as D (6 bases). Germline CDR1 reads MDHEN; CDR2 reads SYDVKM. This CDR3 is 12 amino acids long. V lost 4 bases, J lost 9 bases, and 10 bases lay in between.

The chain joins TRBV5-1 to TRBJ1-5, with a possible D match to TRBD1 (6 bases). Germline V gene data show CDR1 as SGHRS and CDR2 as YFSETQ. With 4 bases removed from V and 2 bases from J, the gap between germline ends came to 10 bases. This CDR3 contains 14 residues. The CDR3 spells CASSKGDGNQPQHF. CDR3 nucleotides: TGCGCCAGCAGCAAGGGGGACGGCAATCAGCCCCAGCATTTT.

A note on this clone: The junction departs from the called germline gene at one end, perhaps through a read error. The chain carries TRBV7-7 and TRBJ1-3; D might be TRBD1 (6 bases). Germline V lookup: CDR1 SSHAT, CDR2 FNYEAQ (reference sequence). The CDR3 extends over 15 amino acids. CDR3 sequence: CASSSAGTSGNTIYF. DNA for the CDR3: TGTGCTAGCAGCTCCGCCGGGACATCTGGAAACACCATATATTTT.

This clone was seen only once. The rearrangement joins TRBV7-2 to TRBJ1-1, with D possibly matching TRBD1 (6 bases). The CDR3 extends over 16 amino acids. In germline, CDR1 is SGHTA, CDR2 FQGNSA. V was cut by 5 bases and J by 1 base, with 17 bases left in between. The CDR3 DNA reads TGTGCCAGCAGCCCCTTTGGGGGAGGGGGGAACACTGAAGCTTTCTTT. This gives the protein CASSPFGGGGNTEAFF.

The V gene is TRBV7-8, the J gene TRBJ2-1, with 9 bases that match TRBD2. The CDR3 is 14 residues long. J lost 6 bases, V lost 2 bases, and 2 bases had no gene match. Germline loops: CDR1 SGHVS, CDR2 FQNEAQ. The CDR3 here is CASSLRREGNEQFF. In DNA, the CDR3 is TGTGCCAGCAGCTTACGGCGGGAGGGCAATGAGCAGTTCTTC.

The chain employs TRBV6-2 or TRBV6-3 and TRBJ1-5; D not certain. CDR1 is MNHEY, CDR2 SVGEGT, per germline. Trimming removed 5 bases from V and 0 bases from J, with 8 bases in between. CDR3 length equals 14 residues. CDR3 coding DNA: TGTGCCAGCAGTGCGGCCTATAGCAATCAGCCCCAGCATTTT. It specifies CASSAAYSNQPQHF.

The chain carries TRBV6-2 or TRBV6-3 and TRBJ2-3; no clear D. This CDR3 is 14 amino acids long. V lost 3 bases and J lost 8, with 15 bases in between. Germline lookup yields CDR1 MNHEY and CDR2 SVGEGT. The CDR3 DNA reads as TGTGCCAGCAGTTATTCTGACTTATCGGTTACGCAGTATTTT. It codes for CASSYSDLSVTQYF.